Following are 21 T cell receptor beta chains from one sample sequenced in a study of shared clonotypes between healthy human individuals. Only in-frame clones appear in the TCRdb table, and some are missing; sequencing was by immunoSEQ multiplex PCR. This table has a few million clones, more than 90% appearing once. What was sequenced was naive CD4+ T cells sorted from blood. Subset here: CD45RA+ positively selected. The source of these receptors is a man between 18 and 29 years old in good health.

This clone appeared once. The CDR3 here is CASSRIGGSKNIQYF. The CDR3 DNA reads as TGTGCCAGCAGCCGCATCGGGGGCTCCAAAAACATTCAGTACTTC. The chain joins TRBV11-2 to TRBJ2-4; D possibly uses TRBD1 or TRBD2 (6 bases each). V lost 5 bases, J lost 2 bases, and 13 bases lay in between. Germline V gene data show CDR1 as SGHAT and CDR2 as FQNNGV. This CDR3 is 15 amino acids long. The full variable domain, rest sourced from reference TRBV11-2 and TRBJ2-4, is EAGVAQSPRYKIIEKRQSVAFWCNPISGHATLYWYQQILGQGPKLLIQFQNNGVVDDSQLPKDRFSAERLKGVDSTLKIQPAKLEDSAVYLCASSRIGGSKNIQYFGAGTRLSVL.

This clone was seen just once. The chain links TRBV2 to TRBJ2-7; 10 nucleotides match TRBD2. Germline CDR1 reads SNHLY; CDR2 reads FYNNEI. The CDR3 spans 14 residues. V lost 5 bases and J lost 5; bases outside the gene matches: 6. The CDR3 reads CASSKKAGGDEQYF. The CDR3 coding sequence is TGTGCCAGCAGTAAAAAAGCGGGAGGGGACGAGCAGTACTTC.

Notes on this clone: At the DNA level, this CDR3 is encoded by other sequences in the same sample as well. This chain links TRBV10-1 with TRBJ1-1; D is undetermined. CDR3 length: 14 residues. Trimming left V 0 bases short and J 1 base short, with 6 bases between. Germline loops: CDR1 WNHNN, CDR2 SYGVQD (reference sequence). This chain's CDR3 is CASSESSGNTEAFF. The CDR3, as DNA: TGCGCCAGCAGTGAGTCGTCAGGGAACACTGAAGCTTTCTTT.

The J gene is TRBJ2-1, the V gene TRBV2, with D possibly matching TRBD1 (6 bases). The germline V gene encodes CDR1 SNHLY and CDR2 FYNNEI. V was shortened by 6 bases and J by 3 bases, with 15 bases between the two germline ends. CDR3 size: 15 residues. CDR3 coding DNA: TGTGCCAGCAGCGAGGACAGAGCCTACTACAATGAGCAGTTCTTC. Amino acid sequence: CASSEDRAYYNEQFF.

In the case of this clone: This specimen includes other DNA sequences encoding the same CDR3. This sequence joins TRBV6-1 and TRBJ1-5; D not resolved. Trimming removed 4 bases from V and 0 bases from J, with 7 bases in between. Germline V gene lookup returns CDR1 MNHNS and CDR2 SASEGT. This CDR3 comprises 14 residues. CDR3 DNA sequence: TGTGCCAGCAGTGCGGGATATAGCAATCAGCCCCAGCATTTT. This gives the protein CASSAGYSNQPQHF.

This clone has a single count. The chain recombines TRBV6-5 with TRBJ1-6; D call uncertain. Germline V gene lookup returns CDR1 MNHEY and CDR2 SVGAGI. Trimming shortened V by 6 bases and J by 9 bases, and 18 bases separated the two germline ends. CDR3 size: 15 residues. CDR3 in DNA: TGTGCCAGCAGGTTCGACCCGGGAGGAACTTCACCCCTCCACTTT. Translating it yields CASRFDPGGTSPLHF.

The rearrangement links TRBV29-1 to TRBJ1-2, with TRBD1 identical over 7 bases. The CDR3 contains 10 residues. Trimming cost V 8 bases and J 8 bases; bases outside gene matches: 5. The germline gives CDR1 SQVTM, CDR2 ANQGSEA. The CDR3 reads CSTTGVGYTF. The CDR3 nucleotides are TGCAGCACCACAGGGGTCGGCTACACCTTC. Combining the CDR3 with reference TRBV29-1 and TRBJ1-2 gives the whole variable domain SAVISQKPSRDICQRGTSLTIQCQVDSQVTMMFWYRQQPGQSLTLIATANQGSEATYESGFVIDKFPISRPNLTFSTLTVSNMSPEDSSIYLCSTTGVGYTFGSGTRLTVV.

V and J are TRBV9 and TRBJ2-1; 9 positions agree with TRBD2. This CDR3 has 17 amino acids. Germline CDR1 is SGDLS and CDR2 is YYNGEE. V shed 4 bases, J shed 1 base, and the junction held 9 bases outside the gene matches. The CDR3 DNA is TGTGCCAGCAGCCCCCCCCCGACTAGCGGTTCCTACAATGAGCAGTTCTTC. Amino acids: CASSPPPTSGSYNEQFF.

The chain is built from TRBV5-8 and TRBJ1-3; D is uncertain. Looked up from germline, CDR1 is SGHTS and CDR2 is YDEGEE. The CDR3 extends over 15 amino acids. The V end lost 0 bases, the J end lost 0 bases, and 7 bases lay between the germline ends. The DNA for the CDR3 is TGTGCCAGCAGCTTGGCCGGGAGCTCTGGAAACACCATATATTTT. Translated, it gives CASSLAGSSGNTIYF. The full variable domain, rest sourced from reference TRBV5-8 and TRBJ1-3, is EAGVTQSPTHLIKTRGQQATLRCSPISGHTSVYWYQQALGLGLQFLLWYDEGEERNRGNFPPRFSGRQFPNYSSELNVNALELEDSALYLCASSLAGSSGNTIYFGEGSWLTVV.

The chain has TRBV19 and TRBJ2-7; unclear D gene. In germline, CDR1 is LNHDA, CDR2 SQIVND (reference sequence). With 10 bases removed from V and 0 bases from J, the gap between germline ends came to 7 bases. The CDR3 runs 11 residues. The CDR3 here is CATRNSYEQYF. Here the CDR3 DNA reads TGTGCCACCCGGAACTCCTACGAGCAGTACTTC.

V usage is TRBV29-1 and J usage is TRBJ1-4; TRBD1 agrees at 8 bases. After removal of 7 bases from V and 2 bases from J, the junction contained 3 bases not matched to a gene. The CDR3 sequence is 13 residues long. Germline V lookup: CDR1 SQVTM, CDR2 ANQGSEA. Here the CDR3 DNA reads TGCAGCGCTAGACAGGGGACTAATGAAAAACTGTTTTTT. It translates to CSARQGTNEKLFF.

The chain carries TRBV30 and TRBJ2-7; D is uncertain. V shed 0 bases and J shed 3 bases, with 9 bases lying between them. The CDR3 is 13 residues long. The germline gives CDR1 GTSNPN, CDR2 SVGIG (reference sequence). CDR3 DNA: TGTGCCTGGAGTGTGGGAAACGGCTACGAGCAGTACTTC. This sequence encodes CAWSVGNGYEQYF.

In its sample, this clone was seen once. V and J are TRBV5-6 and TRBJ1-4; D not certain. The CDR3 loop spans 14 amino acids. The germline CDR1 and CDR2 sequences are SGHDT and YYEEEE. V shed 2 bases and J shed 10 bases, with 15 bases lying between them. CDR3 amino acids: CASSLGRHSSKLFF. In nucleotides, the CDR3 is TGTGCCAGCAGCTTAGGCAGGCATAGCTCAAAACTGTTTTTT.

CDR3 nucleotides: TGTGCCAGTATTGAGAGGGGAAATGAAAAACTGTTTTTT. Its translation: CASIERGNEKLFF. The V gene is TRBV6-1, the J gene TRBJ1-4; the D gene is possibly TRBD1 (5 bases). V dropped 9 bases and J dropped 5 bases, with 13 bases sitting between them. Germline assignment: CDR1 MNHNS and CDR2 SASEGT. This CDR3 contains 13 residues.

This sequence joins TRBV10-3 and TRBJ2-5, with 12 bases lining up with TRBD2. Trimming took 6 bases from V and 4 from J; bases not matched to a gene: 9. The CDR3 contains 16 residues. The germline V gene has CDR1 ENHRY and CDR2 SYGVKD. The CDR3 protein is CAISATSGRVGETQYF. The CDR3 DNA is TGTGCCATCAGCGCGACTAGCGGGAGAGTGGGAGAGACCCAGTACTTC.

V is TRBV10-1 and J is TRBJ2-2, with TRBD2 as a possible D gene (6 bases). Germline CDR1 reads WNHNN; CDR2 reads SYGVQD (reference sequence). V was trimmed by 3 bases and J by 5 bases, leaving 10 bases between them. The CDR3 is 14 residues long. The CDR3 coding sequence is TGCGCCAGCAGTGATCAGCGGGTAACCGGGGAGCTGTTTTTT. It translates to CASSDQRVTGELFF.

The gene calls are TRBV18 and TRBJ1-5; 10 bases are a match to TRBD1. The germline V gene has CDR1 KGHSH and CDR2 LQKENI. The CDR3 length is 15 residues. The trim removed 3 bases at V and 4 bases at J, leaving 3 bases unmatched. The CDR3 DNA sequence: TGTGCCAGCTCACCCGGGACAGGGGATAATCAGCCCCAGCATTTT. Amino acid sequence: CASSPGTGDNQPQHF.

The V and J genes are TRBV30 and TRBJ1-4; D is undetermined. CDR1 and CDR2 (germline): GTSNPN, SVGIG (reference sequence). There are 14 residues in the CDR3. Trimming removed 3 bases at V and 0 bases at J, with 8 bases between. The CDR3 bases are TGTGCCTGGAGCCGATTTGCAACTAATGAAAAACTGTTTTTT. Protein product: CAWSRFATNEKLFF. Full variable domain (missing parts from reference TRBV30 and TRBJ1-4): SQTIHQWPATLVQPVGSPLSLECTVEGTSNPNLYWYRQAAGRGLQLLFYSVGIGQISSEVPQNLSASRPQDRQFILSSKKLLLSDSGFYLCAWSRFATNEKLFFGSGTQLSVL.

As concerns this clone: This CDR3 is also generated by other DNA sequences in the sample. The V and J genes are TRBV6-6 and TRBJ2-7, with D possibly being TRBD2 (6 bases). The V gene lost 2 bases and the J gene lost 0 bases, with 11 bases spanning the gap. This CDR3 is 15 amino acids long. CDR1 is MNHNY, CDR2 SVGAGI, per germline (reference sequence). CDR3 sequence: CASSYGAGSSYEQYF. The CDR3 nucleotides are TGTGCCAGCAGTTACGGGGCGGGGAGCTCCTACGAGCAGTACTTC.

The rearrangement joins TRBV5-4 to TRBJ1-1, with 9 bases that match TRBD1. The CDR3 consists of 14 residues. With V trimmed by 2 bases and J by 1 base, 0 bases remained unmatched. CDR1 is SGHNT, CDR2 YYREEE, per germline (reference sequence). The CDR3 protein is CASSLQGANTEAFF. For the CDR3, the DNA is TGTGCCAGCAGCTTACAGGGGGCGAACACTGAAGCTTTCTTT.

The CDR3 coding sequence is TGTGCCAGCAGCTACCGGGACAGGGGGGGTCCAAACGGTCAGCCCCAGCATTTT. It translates to CASSYRDRGGPNGQPQHF. The gene calls are TRBV7-8 and TRBJ1-5; TRBD1 aligns across 11 bases. V gave up 4 bases and J gave up 6 bases; unmatched junction bases: 14. CDR3 length: 18 amino acids. In germline, CDR1 is SGHVS, CDR2 FQNEAQ.